The present entry profiles one TCR beta chain with its context. The antigen is undetermined. These data are taken from a study of CD8+ T cells in alopecia areata. Study-level background: Those patients who were treated received oral tofacitinib, which was given at 5 to 10 mg twice daily for moderate-to-severe alopecia areata. The duration of tofacitinib was 6 to 18 months, with 6 months off drug afterward. Whole-study findings and limits: Lesional scalp displayed greater clonality than normal scalp, most notably in alopecia totalis/universalis. With tofacitinib ongoing, many expanded lesional clones persisted in both scalp and blood.

After isolation, RNA underwent reverse transcription to generate cDNA as the sequencing template. Assay used: immunoSEQ multiplex PCR; TCRdb lists only in-frame clones, some missing. The sample has more than 100,000 clones, about 50% seen once; the top ten hold roughly 0.5%. This CDR3 is 14 amino acids long. The germline V gene encodes CDR1 SEHNR and CDR2 FQNEAQ (reference sequence). Trimming removed 3 bases at V and 0 bases at J, with 8 bases between. The treatment is: oral pan-JAK inhibitor, 5-10 mg twice daily. J is TRBJ1-2 and V is TRBV7-9; D is perhaps TRBD1 (5 bases). This receptor was identified in a human donor with alopecia areata. The sample in question was CD4+ T cells sorted from blood, obtained at week 4, from a patient treated with tofacitinib. The CDR3 loop is CASSLGGANYGYTF. The CDR3 bases are TGTGCCAGCAGCTTGGGGGGTGCTAACTATGGCTACACCTTC.